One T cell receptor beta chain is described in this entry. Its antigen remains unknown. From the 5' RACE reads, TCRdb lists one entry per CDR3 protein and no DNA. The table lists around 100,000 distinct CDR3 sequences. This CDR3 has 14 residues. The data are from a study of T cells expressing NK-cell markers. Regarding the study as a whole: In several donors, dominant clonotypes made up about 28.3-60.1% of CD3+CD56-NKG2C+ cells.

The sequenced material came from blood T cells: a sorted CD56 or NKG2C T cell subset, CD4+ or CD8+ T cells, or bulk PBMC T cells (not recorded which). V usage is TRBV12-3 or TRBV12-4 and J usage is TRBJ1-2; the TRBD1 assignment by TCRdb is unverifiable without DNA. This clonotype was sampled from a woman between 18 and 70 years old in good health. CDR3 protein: CASSLDRRGYGYTF.